This T cell receptor (beta chain) is from a study of siplizumab effects on memory and regulatory T cells. General observations from the study: Fewer alloreactive sequences mapped to unstimulated CD4+ memory cells under siplizumab. Suppression by proliferating Tregs derived from siplizumab cultures was not verified.

A word on this clone: Its antigen is undetermined.

The repertoire was sequenced with immunoSEQ multiplex PCR; TCRdb's copy has only in-frame clones and lacks some. The table records 45,000 to 50,000 clones, more than 85% of them present only once. This CDR3 spans 16 amino acids. Looked up from germline, CDR1 is LNHDA and CDR2 is SQIVND (reference sequence). With 5 bases clipped from V and 0 bases from J, the junction kept 1 base outside the gene matches. The chain couples TRBV19 to TRBJ2-1, with 13 bases matching TRBD2. This sequence was found in a human donor in good health. Material: naive CD8+ T cells sorted from blood. In DNA form, the CDR3 reads TGTGCCAGTAGTTGGACTAGCGGGAGCTCCTACAATGAGCAGTTCTTC. As protein: CASSWTSGSSYNEQFF.